A single sample gave rise to the 3 T cell receptor beta chains below, sequenced in a study of T cell responses to AZD1222 COVID-19 vaccine. Here immunoSEQ multiplex PCR was the method, and the copy in TCRdb shows in-frame clones only, minus some. The table records around 150,000 clones, approximately 87% of them present only once. Sequenced here: peripheral blood, sampled 28 days after the second AZD1222 dose. Every receptor here comes from an adult who received the AZD1222 COVID-19 vaccine.

The chain has TRBV6-5 and TRBJ2-2; D is unclear. Germline V gene sequence: CDR1 MNHEY, CDR2 SVGAGI. The CDR3 is 14 amino acids. Trimming left V 6 bases short and J 2 bases short, with 10 bases between. CDR3 in amino acids: CASSPTINTGELFF. The CDR3 DNA is TGTGCCAGCAGCCCGACAATCAACACCGGGGAGCTGTTTTTT.

The chain employs TRBV30 and TRBJ2-7, with D uncertain. Trimming took off 0 bases at V and 3 bases at J, with 6 bases between the two ends. This CDR3 is 12 amino acids long. Germline V gene lookup returns CDR1 GTSNPN and CDR2 SVGIG (reference sequence). This chain's CDR3 is CAWSVVLYEQYF. The CDR3 nucleotides read TGTGCCTGGAGTGTAGTGCTCTACGAGCAGTACTTC.

The chain recombines TRBV9 with TRBJ1-3; 7 bases are a match to TRBD1. The CDR3 spans 17 residues. V dropped 0 bases and J dropped 0; count of bases not matched to a gene: 6. CDR1 and CDR2 (germline): SGDLS, YYNGEE. The CDR3 DNA follows: TGTGCCAGCAGCGTAGGGGGGACAGATCTCTCTGGAAACACCATATATTTT. This gives the protein CASSVGGTDLSGNTIYF.